A single sample gave rise to the 20 T cell receptor beta chains below, sequenced in a study of cytomegalovirus exposure and HLA in healthy donors listed by TCRdb under 2017. The library was obtained by the immunoSEQ multiplex PCR assay. The multiplex PCR relied on a mix of 60 forward primers for TCR Vbeta segments and 13 reverse primers for TCR Jbeta segments. TCRdb mirrors the immuneACCESS table, restricted to in-frame sequences. Some clones are absent from its copies; in checked studies, under half trace to an unresolved V gene, and the reason for the others is unknown. The sample records 160,000 or so clones, roughly 79% of which are singletons. The biggest ten clones account for roughly 4.9% of the sample. Sequenced material: PBMCs. All receptors come from a woman aged 18-30 years in good health and CMV-seropositive.

The chain combines TRBV28 with TRBJ2-1; unclear D gene. The CDR3 is 12 amino acids. The ends were cut back, 3 bases at V and 6 bases at J, with 6 bases in the middle. Germline assignment: CDR1 MDHEN and CDR2 SYDVKM. CDR3 amino acids: CASSFSLNEQFF. The CDR3 DNA sequence: TGTGCCAGCAGTTTTAGTCTCAATGAGCAGTTCTTC.

The chain uses TRBV4-2 and TRBJ1-3; D gene unclear. Trimming left V 4 bases short and J 2 bases short, with 9 bases between. The CDR3 contains 14 residues. Germline CDR1 reads LGHNA; CDR2 reads YNFKEQ. The CDR3 DNA reads as TGTGCCAGCAGCCTTCAGAGCGCTGGAAACACCATATATTTT. This translates into CASSLQSAGNTIYF.

This chain links TRBV7-9 with TRBJ1-3; tentative D call: TRBD1 (6 bases). Germline CDR1 is SEHNR and CDR2 is FQNEAQ (reference sequence). The V end was cut by 3 bases, the J end by 3 bases, with 21 bases between. CDR3 size: 18 residues. In nucleotides, the CDR3 is TGTGCCAGCAGCTTTGGGGGGGGCTCAGTGGTCGTTGGAAACACCATATATTTT. It is translated as CASSFGGGSVVVGNTIYF.

The chain carries TRBV4-3 and TRBJ2-3; TRBD2 matches at 7 bases. V gave up 4 bases and J gave up 2 bases; unmatched junction bases: 9. This CDR3 has 16 amino acids. Germline CDR1 LGHNA, CDR2 YSLEER. The CDR3 here is CASSPLGGLTTDTQYF. The CDR3 DNA follows: TGCGCCAGCAGCCCACTGGGGGGACTAACCACAGATACGCAGTATTTT.

V gene TRBV2 combines with J gene TRBJ1-2, with 7 bases fitting TRBD1. Germline loops: CDR1 SNHLY, CDR2 FYNNEI. The V gene end was trimmed by 2 bases and the J gene end by 3 bases; junction bases not matched to a gene: 3. CDR3 length: 14 residues. CDR3 coding DNA: TGTGCCAGCAGTGAATGGGACAGCGACTATGGCTACACCTTC. As protein: CASSEWDSDYGYTF.

This clone was observed a few times. The chain combines TRBV14 with TRBJ1-2; 7 nucleotides agree with TRBD1. The CDR3 length is 14 residues. CDR1 is SGHDN, CDR2 FVKESK, per germline. With 3 bases clipped from V and 2 bases from J, the junction kept 3 bases outside the gene matches. CDR3 DNA sequence: TGTGCCAGCAGCCATATGACAGGGAACTATGGCTACACCTTC. Translated: CASSHMTGNYGYTF.

The rearrangement uses TRBV5-4 and TRBJ2-1, with a weak D call TRBD1 (6 bases). The V end lost 1 base, the J end lost 5 bases, and 22 bases lay between the germline ends. The CDR3 totals 18 residues. Looked up from germline, CDR1 is SGHNT and CDR2 is YYREEE (reference sequence). CDR3 residues: CASSLRVWVRQANNEQFF. The CDR3 DNA reads as TGTGCCAGCAGCTTGCGGGTTTGGGTGCGACAGGCGAACAATGAGCAGTTCTTC. Full variable domain (remainder filled in from reference TRBV5-4 and TRBJ2-1): ETGVTQSPTHLIKTRGQQVTLRCSSQSGHNTVSWYQQALGQGPQFIFQYYREEENGRGNFPPRFSGLQFPNYSSELNVNALELDDSALYLCASSLRVWVRQANNEQFFGPGTRLTVL.

The chain's CDR3 is CASSLFVTGNNQPQHF. The CDR3 nucleotides are TGTGCCAGCAGCCTCTTCGTCACAGGGAACAATCAGCCCCAGCATTTT. This sequence joins TRBV5-6 and TRBJ1-5, with D possibly TRBD1 on 6 matching bases. This CDR3 has 16 amino acids. V dropped 4 bases and J dropped 3 bases, with 17 bases sitting between them. The germline V gene encodes CDR1 SGHDT and CDR2 YYEEEE.

This clone was counted between two and nine times. The CDR3 here is CASSSGQSNTGELFF. The CDR3 coding sequence is TGCGCCAGCAGCTCGGGACAGTCGAACACCGGGGAGCTGTTTTTT. V gene TRBV5-1 combines with J gene TRBJ2-2; 7 bases agree with TRBD1. V trimming: 3 bases; J trimming: 0 bases; junction bases outside the gene matches: 2. This CDR3 spans 15 amino acids. Germline CDR1 and CDR2: SGHRS and YFSETQ. The full variable domain, its missing parts supplied by reference TRBV5-1 and TRBJ2-2, is KAGVTQTPRYLIKTRGQQVTLSCSPISGHRSVSWYQQTPGQGLQFLFEYFSETQRNKGNFPGRFSGRQFSNSRSEMNVSTLELGDSALYLCASSSGQSNTGELFFGEGSRLTVL.

Only one count was recorded for this clone. The J gene is TRBJ2-7, the V gene TRBV19; TRBD2 agrees at 10 bases. The CDR3 consists of 15 residues. The germline gives CDR1 LNHDA, CDR2 SQIVND (reference sequence). The ends lost 4 bases at V and 4 bases at J; junction bases unmatched: 7. The CDR3 DNA is TGTGCCAGTAGTACCGATAGCGGGGGGATATACGAGCAGTACTTC. This encodes CASSTDSGGIYEQYF.

The chain combines TRBV10-3 with TRBJ2-1; 7 positions match TRBD2. Germline values: CDR1 ENHRY, CDR2 SYGVKD. There are 17 residues in the CDR3. Trimming took 2 bases from V and 0 from J; bases not matched to a gene: 7. The CDR3 sequence: CAISEGRAGFSYNEQFF. CDR3 DNA sequence: TGTGCCATCAGTGAGGGGAGAGCGGGGTTCTCCTACAATGAGCAGTTCTTC.

The chain recombines TRBV2 with TRBJ1-5, with D hard to call. The CDR3 runs to 16 residues. Germline-derived CDR1 and CDR2 are SNHLY and FYNNEI. Trimming stripped 4 bases from V and 0 bases from J, with 13 bases between. In DNA form, the CDR3 reads TGTGCCAGCAGTGTAGAGGGATTCCCTAGCAATCAGCCCCAGCATTTT. Translation: CASSVEGFPSNQPQHF.

This sequence joins TRBV6-4 and TRBJ2-5; 10 bases align to TRBD2. Unmatched junction bases numbered 22, after V lost 7 bases and J lost 2 bases. CDR3 size: 20 residues. Per the germline V gene, CDR1 is MRHNA and CDR2 is SNTAGT. The CDR3 sequence: CASMDGRRRAGGEDQETQYF. The CDR3 DNA reads TGTGCCAGCATGGACGGACGTCGCCGAGCGGGGGGGGAAGATCAAGAGACCCAGTACTTC.

The chain employs TRBV4-1 and TRBJ1-2; 10 nucleotides line up with TRBD1. Germline V gives CDR1 MGHRA, CDR2 YSYEKL. This CDR3 has 16 amino acids. J gave up 4 bases and V 3 bases, and 8 bases lay outside the gene matches. CDR3 amino acids: CASSQYRQGAGYGYTF. In DNA form, the CDR3 reads TGCGCCAGCAGCCAGTATAGACAGGGGGCAGGCTATGGCTACACCTTC.

The V call is TRBV7-8, the J call TRBJ1-1; 9 bases are shared with TRBD1. The CDR3 is made up of 15 amino acids. Germline CDR1 is SGHVS and CDR2 is FQNEAQ. The V and J ends lost 3 bases and 7 bases, in that order; junction bases with no gene match: 9. CDR3 amino acids: CASSFIGTGSIEAFF. The CDR3 DNA is TGTGCCAGCAGCTTCATCGGGACAGGGTCAATTGAAGCTTTCTTT.

Concerning this clone: Other DNA sequences in this specimen translate into the identical CDR3. The chain couples TRBV29-1 to TRBJ2-1; 7 bases align to TRBD1. CDR3 length: 12 amino acids. V shed 1 base and J 6 bases; nucleotides not matched to a gene: 0. The germline gives CDR1 SQVTM, CDR2 ANQGSEA. This CDR3 is CSVEAGGNEQFF. In DNA form, the CDR3 reads TGCAGCGTTGAAGCAGGGGGCAATGAGCAGTTCTTC.

This clone has just one count. The chain joins TRBV4-2 to TRBJ2-3; a weak D match, TRBD2 (7 bases). The CDR3 runs to 14 residues. The V end was cut by 9 bases, the J end by 0 bases, with 13 bases between. Germline V CDR1 and CDR2: LGHNA, YNFKEQ. The CDR3 spells CASGRGGSTDTQYF. The CDR3 coding sequence is TGTGCCAGTGGTAGGGGGGGAAGCACAGATACGCAGTATTTT.

The J gene is TRBJ1-4, the V gene TRBV7-8, with unresolved D. V was pared by 5 bases and J by 0 bases, with 10 bases between. The CDR3 loop spans 15 amino acids. The germline V gene encodes CDR1 SGHVS and CDR2 FQNEAQ. The CDR3 reads CASSLIEATNEKLFF. The CDR3 nucleotides read TGTGCCAGCAGCCTCATAGAAGCAACTAATGAAAAACTGTTTTTT.

This clone was counted a single time. The chain has TRBV9 and TRBJ2-3, with 8 positions matching TRBD2. Germline V gene sequence: CDR1 SGDLS, CDR2 YYNGEE. Trimming took 0 bases from V and 0 from J; bases not matched to a gene: 3. The CDR3 loop spans 16 amino acids. The DNA of the CDR3 is TGTGCCAGCAGCGTAGGACTAGCGAGTAGCACAGATACGCAGTATTTT. It is translated as CASSVGLASSTDTQYF.

The J gene is TRBJ2-2, the V gene TRBV6-5; TRBD1 is a possible D gene (5 bases). This CDR3 is built from 13 residues. Trimming stripped 2 bases from V and 6 bases from J, with 7 bases between. Looked up from germline, CDR1 is MNHEY and CDR2 is SVGAGI. CDR3 DNA: TGTGCCAGCAGTTACGGGGCCCCCGGGGAGCTGTTTTTT. This translates into CASSYGAPGELFF.